These 19 T cell receptor beta chains share one sample of origin, sequenced in a study of blood T cell repertoires in COVID-19. Generated by immunoSEQ multiplex PCR, the TCRdb table keeps only in-frame clones and is missing some. This table has about 50,000 clones, about nine tenths appearing once. What was sequenced was peripheral blood. The source is a woman at least 80 years old with COVID-19, enrolled during active disease.

The chain combines TRBV3-1 (or the pseudogene TRBV3-2) with TRBJ2-1, with 8 bases matching TRBD1. Germline CDR1 and CDR2: LGHDT and YNNKEL (reference sequence). This CDR3 has 15 residues. The ends lost 1 base at V and 3 bases at J; junction bases unmatched: 2. CDR3 amino acids: CASSQATGGYNEQFF. The CDR3 bases are TGTGCCAGCAGCCAAGCAACAGGGGGCTACAATGAGCAGTTCTTC.

The genes are TRBV4-1 and TRBJ1-2; D ambiguous. CDR1 is MGHRA and CDR2 is YSYEKL in the germline V gene. The CDR3 contains 14 residues. V shed 2 bases and J shed 2 bases, with 9 bases lying between them. The CDR3 is CASSQMQVNYGYTF. The DNA for the CDR3 is TGCGCCAGCAGCCAAATGCAGGTAAACTATGGCTACACCTTC.

V and J are TRBV19 and TRBJ1-5; weak D call: TRBD1 (6 bases). CDR3 size: 13 residues. Germline lookup yields CDR1 LNHDA and CDR2 SQIVND (reference sequence). Trimming pared 9 bases from V and 11 bases from J, leaving 20 bases between. The CDR3 sequence is CASAQGPKSAQHF. In nucleotides, the CDR3 is TGTGCCAGCGCTCAGGGGCCCAAGTCGGCCCAGCATTTT.

This clone was picked up one time. The chain has TRBV7-2 and TRBJ2-4; TRBD1 might be the D (6 bases). From germline, CDR1 is SGHTA and CDR2 FQGNSA. The length of the CDR3 is 14 residues. V shed 5 bases and J shed 7 bases, with 15 bases lying between them. This CDR3 reads CASSAAGVRNIQYF. The CDR3 DNA sequence: TGTGCCAGCAGCGCCGCAGGGGTGCGTAACATTCAGTACTTC.

V usage is TRBV27 and J usage is TRBJ2-1, with 8 bases that match TRBD2. CDR1 and CDR2 (germline): MNHEY, SMNVEV (reference sequence). The CDR3 loop spans 15 amino acids. Trimming at V came to 5 bases and at J to 6 bases, leaving 9 bases not matched to a gene. The CDR3 region has the DNA TGTGCCAGCAGTCTCTCCGGGACTAGATCCAATGAGCAGTTCTTC. It encodes CASSLSGTRSNEQFF.

This clone was counted a single time. The J gene is TRBJ2-7, the V gene TRBV5-1; 8 positions agree with TRBD2. The CDR3 is made up of 14 amino acids. In germline, CDR1 is SGHRS, CDR2 YFSETQ. J was trimmed by 2 bases and V by 4 bases; bases with no gene match: 5. The CDR3 sequence is CASSPGLAAYEQYF. Written as DNA, the CDR3 is TGCGCCAGCAGCCCCGGACTAGCCGCCTACGAGCAGTACTTC.

The chain couples TRBV2 to TRBJ1-1; D possibly corresponds to TRBD1 (5 bases). V was cut by 4 bases and J by 2 bases, with 14 bases left in between. Germline CDR1 and CDR2: SNHLY and FYNNEI. The CDR3 totals 15 residues. Written as DNA, the CDR3 is TGTGCCAGCAGTGGCCCGGGGGGACGAAACACTGAAGCTTTCTTT. It yields the protein CASSGPGGRNTEAFF.

The chain carries TRBV28 and TRBJ2-1, with 10 bases aligning to TRBD2. Germline loops: CDR1 MDHEN, CDR2 SYDVKM. The CDR3 is 16 residues long. Trimming at V came to 6 bases and at J to 5 bases, leaving 10 bases not matched to a gene. CDR3 sequence: CASRSGLALGDNEQFF. CDR3 sequence (DNA): TGTGCCAGCAGGTCGGGACTAGCGTTAGGGGACAATGAGCAGTTCTTC.

This clone is a singleton in its sample. The chain couples TRBV19 to TRBJ1-2; 7 bases are shared with TRBD1. The CDR3 runs 15 residues. J lost 4 bases, V lost 2 bases, and 7 bases had no gene match. Germline-derived CDR1 and CDR2 are LNHDA and SQIVND (reference sequence). CDR3 region: CASSIRAGGRYGYTF. DNA for the CDR3: TGTGCCAGTAGTATACGGGCAGGGGGTCGCTATGGCTACACCTTC.

The chain couples TRBV4-1 to TRBJ2-1; D gene unclear. The germline CDR1 and CDR2 sequences are MGHRA and YSYEKL. This CDR3 contains 13 residues. Deletions cut 3 bases from V and 8 bases from J, with 11 bases between. CDR3 sequence: CASSHARSDEQFF. Here the CDR3 DNA reads TGCGCCAGCAGCCACGCTAGAAGCGATGAGCAGTTCTTC.

The V gene is TRBV30, the J gene TRBJ2-7, with 7 bases identical to TRBD2. With 0 bases clipped from V and 7 bases from J, the junction kept 9 bases outside the gene matches. The CDR3 has 14 residues. Germline-derived CDR1 and CDR2 are GTSNPN and SVGIG (reference sequence). This CDR3 reads CAWSVWRERWEQYF. The CDR3 nucleotides are TGTGCCTGGAGTGTTTGGCGGGAGAGATGGGAGCAGTACTTC.

This chain uses TRBV15 with TRBJ1-5; the match to TRBD1 covers 8 bases. Trimming removed 0 bases from V and 6 bases from J; junction bases left unmatched: 7. CDR1 and CDR2 (germline): LNHNV, YYDKDF (reference sequence). The CDR3 has 16 amino acids. CDR3: CATSRDPQGATQPQHF. DNA for the CDR3: TGTGCCACCAGCAGAGATCCCCAGGGGGCGACTCAGCCCCAGCATTTT. The whole variable domain, filled in from reference TRBV15 and TRBJ1-5, reads DAMVIQNPRYQVTQFGKPVTLSCSQTLNHNVMYWYQQKSSQAPKLLFHYYDKDFNNEADTPDNFQSRRPNTSFCFLDIRSPGLGDTAMYLCATSRDPQGATQPQHFGDGTRLSIL.

The CDR3: CASSQDGERGTYEQYF. The CDR3 DNA is TGTGCCAGCAGCCAAGATGGGGAGCGGGGGACCTACGAGCAGTACTTC. The rearrangement links TRBV3-1 (or the pseudogene TRBV3-2) to TRBJ2-7; 8 bases match TRBD2. The J segment lost 2 bases and the V segment lost 0 bases, leaving 6 bases of the junction unmatched. The CDR3 totals 16 residues. CDR1 LGHDT and CDR2 YNNKEL come from the germline V gene (reference sequence).

The J gene is TRBJ1-2, the V gene TRBV25-1; 9 nucleotides align to TRBD1. The trim removed 2 bases at V and 3 bases at J, leaving 4 bases unmatched. This CDR3 has 15 residues. Per the germline V gene, CDR1 is MGHDK and CDR2 is SYGVNS. The CDR3 spells CASSEPGQGDYGYTF. The CDR3 nucleotides read TGTGCCAGCAGTGAACCGGGACAGGGAGACTATGGCTACACCTTC.

The V gene is TRBV27, the J gene TRBJ2-1; D is possibly TRBD1 (6 bases). Looked up from germline, CDR1 is MNHEY and CDR2 is SMNVEV (reference sequence). The V end was cut by 5 bases, the J end by 9 bases, with 11 bases between. The CDR3 consists of 12 residues. CDR3 protein: CASSRDRFEQFF. The CDR3 coding sequence is TGTGCCAGCAGTCGAGACAGGTTTGAGCAGTTCTTC.

A word on this clone: At the DNA level, this CDR3 is encoded by other sequences in the same sample as well. The gene calls are TRBV6-5 and TRBJ1-4; 11 positions match TRBD1. This CDR3 is built from 15 residues. In germline, CDR1 is MNHEY, CDR2 SVGAGI. V shed 2 bases and J 5 bases; nucleotides not matched to a gene: 1. The CDR3 region is CASSYGDRGNEKLFF. The CDR3 DNA reads TGTGCCAGCAGTTACGGGGACAGGGGGAATGAAAAACTGTTTTTT.

The V call is TRBV15, the J call TRBJ1-5; 7 bases align to TRBD1. There are 13 residues in the CDR3. V gave up 5 bases and J gave up 4 bases; unmatched junction bases: 2. CDR1 and CDR2 (germline): LNHNV, YYDKDF (reference sequence). In nucleotides, the CDR3 is TGTGCCACCAGCGGCAGGGGGAATCAGCCCCAGCATTTT. This codes for CATSGRGNQPQHF.

The J gene is TRBJ1-1, the V gene TRBV29-1; TRBD1 matches at 9 bases. Germline values: CDR1 SQVTM, CDR2 ANQGSEA. This CDR3 is built from 12 residues. V dropped 7 bases and J dropped 4; count of bases not matched to a gene: 4. The CDR3 loop is CSGGQGATEAFF. The CDR3 DNA reads TGCAGCGGGGGACAGGGAGCCACTGAAGCTTTCTTT.

The V and J genes are TRBV18 and TRBJ2-5, with 7 bases lining up with TRBD1. Germline-derived CDR1 and CDR2 are KGHSH and LQKENI. The ends lost 2 bases at V and 4 bases at J; junction bases unmatched: 10. This CDR3 region has 16 residues. The DNA of the CDR3 is TGTGCCAGCTCACCATTCACCTCAGGGGGACGAGAGACCCAGTACTTC. It encodes CASSPFTSGGRETQYF.